This passage covers 8 T cell receptor beta chains from one sample sequenced in a study of blood T cell repertoires in COVID-19. TCRdb's table, derived via immunoSEQ multiplex PCR, lists solely in-frame clones and lacks some. The sample includes some 140,000 clones, roughly 84% of them seen just once. Sequencing was performed on PBMCs or T cells enriched from blood (not recorded which). Receptors originate from a man in his forties with acute COVID-19.

The chain combines TRBV2 with TRBJ2-5; perhaps TRBD2 as D (6 bases). The CDR3 contains 13 residues. V shed 3 bases and J shed 4 bases, with 9 bases lying between them. CDR1 is SNHLY, CDR2 FYNNEI, per germline. CDR3 sequence: CASSELGGETQYF. The DNA of the CDR3 is TGTGCCAGCAGTGAGTTGGGGGGAGAGACCCAGTACTTC.

Notes on this clone: A junction end diverges from the germline sequence, so it may reflect a read error. The chain is built from TRBV5-4 and TRBJ1-3; 12 bases line up with TRBD1. The CDR3 is 17 amino acids. CDR1 SGHNT and CDR2 YYREEE come from the germline V gene (reference sequence). CDR3 loop: CASTLLPGQGAENTIYF. The CDR3 nucleotides are TGTGCCAGCACCTTGTTGCCGGGACAGGGGGCCGAAAACACCATATATTTT.

This rearrangement joins TRBV6-2 or TRBV6-3 to TRBJ1-4, with unresolved D. V lost 4 bases, J lost 8 bases, and 17 bases lay in between. Germline V CDR1 and CDR2: MNHEY, SVGEGT. The CDR3 runs 15 residues. The CDR3 DNA sequence: TGTGCCAGCAGTTTAGTTTCCTATCGGAGAGAAAAACTGTTTTTT. It encodes CASSLVSYRREKLFF.

The rearrangement uses TRBV6-5 and TRBJ2-7, with a tentative D call TRBD2 (7 bases). Germline CDR1 and CDR2: MNHEY and SVGAGI. Trimming left V 5 bases short and J 0 bases short, with 14 bases between. This CDR3 contains 15 residues. CDR3 coding DNA: TGTGCCAGCAGTCTAGGGGGGACTAACTCCTACGAGCAGTACTTC. This translates into CASSLGGTNSYEQYF.

The DNA for the CDR3 is TGTGCCAGCAGCTTATCCGGGACTAGCGAGACCCAGTACTTC. Its translation is CASSLSGTSETQYF. J is TRBJ2-5 and V is TRBV11-3, with TRBD2 matching 9 bases. The length of the CDR3 is 14 residues. CDR1 and CDR2 (germline): SGHNT, YENEEA. Trimming cost V 2 bases and J 5 bases; bases outside gene matches: 3.

This rearrangement joins TRBV11-2 to TRBJ2-1; D is perhaps TRBD1 (5 bases). V lost 6 bases, J lost 5 bases, and 17 bases lay in between. This CDR3 spans 15 amino acids. Germline V lookup: CDR1 SGHAT, CDR2 FQNNGV. CDR3 DNA: TGTGCCAGCAGTCGTCCATTAGGGGATCACAATGAGCAGTTCTTC. Its translation is CASSRPLGDHNEQFF.

This chain's CDR3 is CASSADRGLNTEAFF. The CDR3 DNA follows: TGTGCCAGCAGCGCAGACAGGGGGCTGAACACTGAAGCTTTCTTT. The chain links TRBV2 to TRBJ1-1, with 10 positions matching TRBD1. The germline V gene encodes CDR1 SNHLY and CDR2 FYNNEI. V lost 6 bases, J lost 0 bases, and 4 bases stayed unmatched. The CDR3 has 15 amino acids.

J is TRBJ2-1 and V is TRBV19; D perhaps matches TRBD2 (6 bases). The germline CDR1 and CDR2 sequences are LNHDA and SQIVND (reference sequence). V was shortened by 10 bases and J by 6 bases, with 13 bases between the two germline ends. This CDR3 is 12 amino acids long. CDR3 in amino acids: CATKEGRNEQFF. The CDR3 nucleotides are TGTGCCACCAAGGAGGGACGCAATGAGCAGTTCTTC.